This T cell receptor beta chain derives from a study of T cell repertoires in cytomegalovirus infection. The V gene's germline CDR1 is SGHVS and CDR2 FNYEAQ. This CDR3 contains 17 residues. The V end lost 3 bases, the J end lost 5 bases, and 20 bases lay between the germline ends. Remarks on this clonotype: Antigen: not known.

TCRdb reprocessed the reads with MiXCR, giving one entry per CDR3 protein. The table has approximately 1,000,000 distinct CDR3 sequences, under 40% seen once. The chain employs TRBV7-6 and TRBJ2-1; D gene uncertain. The input for sequencing was cultured CD8+ T cells from PBMCs, taken from culture after CMV antigen stimulation. The TCR comes from a human donor in good health (CMV status not recorded). Some clones in this sample may be carry-over from other donors' samples. CDR3 region: CASSFAYIPERDNEQFF. The CDR3 DNA reads TGTGCCAGCAGCTTCGCCTACATCCCCGAAAGGGACAATGAGCAGTTCTTC.